These 20 T cell receptor beta chains came from one sample sequenced in a study of T cell repertoires in cytomegalovirus infection. One entry per CDR3 protein, called by TCRdb with MiXCR from the reads. The sample consists of fewer than 250,000 distinct CDR3 sequences, approximately 13% of them appearing once. Sequenced material: PBMCs. These receptors were obtained from a human donor in good health (CMV status not recorded). Some clones in this sample may be carry-over from other donors' samples.

This clonotype was counted ten times or more. The chain employs TRBV6-2 or TRBV6-3 and TRBJ2-7; D may correspond to TRBD1 or TRBD2 (5 bases each). The CDR3 contains 14 residues. V lost 0 bases, J lost 7 bases, and 13 bases lay in between. The germline V gene encodes CDR1 MNHEY and CDR2 SVGEGT. This chain's CDR3 is CASSYSRARQEQYF. Here the CDR3 DNA reads TGTGCCAGCAGTTACTCGAGGGCAAGACAGGAGCAGTACTTC.

Many counts were recorded for this clonotype. This chain joins TRBV11-3 and TRBJ1-1, with 7 bases fitting TRBD1. V dropped 6 bases and J dropped 3; count of bases not matched to a gene: 4. CDR3 size: 13 residues. Germline CDR1 SGHNT, CDR2 YENEEA. In DNA, the CDR3 is TGTGCCAGCAGATCCACAGGGGACACTGAAGCTTTCTTT. Its translation is CASRSTGDTEAFF. Based on the CDR3 plus reference TRBV11-3 and TRBJ1-1, the full variable domain is EAGVVQSPRYKIIEKKQPVAFWCNPISGHNTLYWYLQNLGQGPELLIRYENEEAVDDSQLPKDRFSAERLKGVDSTLKIQPAELGDSAVYLCASRSTGDTEAFFGQGTRLTVV.

A few counts support this clonotype. CDR3 region: CASSSSTLGETQYF. Here the CDR3 DNA reads TGTGCCAGTAGTTCCAGTACCCTCGGAGAGACCCAGTACTTC. The J gene is TRBJ2-5, the V gene TRBV19; unclear D gene. This CDR3 has 14 amino acids. Germline V gene lookup returns CDR1 LNHDA and CDR2 SQIVND (reference sequence). V was cut by 5 bases and J by 4 bases, with 14 bases left in between.

The gene calls are TRBV7-2 and TRBJ2-1, with 8 bases lining up with TRBD1. The germline V gene has CDR1 SGHTA and CDR2 FQGNSA. J was trimmed by 6 bases and V by 5 bases; bases with no gene match: 3. CDR3 length: 13 residues. The CDR3 sequence: CASSPDRVNEQFF. The CDR3 DNA sequence: TGTGCCAGCAGCCCGGACAGGGTCAATGAGCAGTTCTTC.

In its sample, this clonotype was seen many times. The gene calls are TRBV19 and TRBJ2-5, with 7 bases identical to TRBD2. J was trimmed by 4 bases and V by 7 bases; bases with no gene match: 6. CDR3 length: 13 residues. From germline, CDR1 is LNHDA and CDR2 SQIVND (reference sequence). The CDR3 is CASIQTGGETQYF. The CDR3 DNA reads TGTGCCAGTATTCAAACGGGGGGAGAGACCCAGTACTTC. Using reference TRBV19 and TRBJ2-5 for the parts outside the CDR3, the full variable domain is DGGITQSPKYLFRKEGQNVTLSCEQNLNHDAMYWYRQDPGQGLRLIYYSQIVNDFQKGDIAEGYSVSREKKESFPLTVTSAQKNPTAFYLCASIQTGGETQYFGPGTRLLVL.

This clonotype was recorded many times. The chain combines TRBV7-2 with TRBJ1-2, with 7 bases that match TRBD1. The CDR3 has 14 residues. Germline V lookup: CDR1 SGHTA, CDR2 FQGNSA. V dropped 5 bases and J dropped 4; count of bases not matched to a gene: 7. DNA of the CDR3: TGTGCCAGCAGCGAGCCGGGACAGATCTATGGCTACACCTTC. It codes for CASSEPGQIYGYTF.

This clonotype was seen many times. The chain combines TRBV11-2 with TRBJ1-5; TRBD1 matches 9 bases. The CDR3 is made up of 15 amino acids. The V segment lost 5 bases and the J segment 7 bases; nucleotides outside the gene matches: 9. CDR1 is SGHAT and CDR2 is FQNNGV in the germline V gene. The CDR3 spells CASSLGTGYEQPQHF. The DNA of the CDR3 is TGTGCCAGCAGCCTCGGGACAGGGTATGAACAGCCCCAGCATTTT.

This clonotype has more than one count but fewer than ten. This chain links TRBV4-2 with TRBJ2-3, with D perhaps given as TRBD1 or TRBD2 (5 bases each). V lost 2 bases to trimming and J lost 3 bases, with 18 bases between them. The CDR3 consists of 17 residues. Germline CDR1 is LGHNA and CDR2 is YNFKEQ. CDR3 bases: TGTGCCAGCAGCCAACATACGGGACCAGAGAGAACAGATACGCAGTATTTT. This translates into CASSQHTGPERTDTQYF.

This clonotype was found many times. The chain couples TRBV7-2 to TRBJ2-6, with D unclear. Germline V CDR1 and CDR2: SGHTA, FQGNSA. Trimming left V 0 bases short and J 1 base short, with 7 bases between. This CDR3 has 16 residues. CDR3 residues: CASSLAAGSGANVLTF. CDR3 in DNA: TGTGCCAGCAGCTTAGCGGCTGGGTCTGGGGCCAACGTCCTGACTTTC.

This clonotype occurred many times. The gene calls are TRBV4-1 and TRBJ1-5; 8 bases fit TRBD1. This CDR3 comprises 14 residues. After removal of 3 bases from V and 7 bases from J, the junction contained 5 bases not matched to a gene. CDR1 and CDR2 from the germline V gene are MGHRA and YSYEKL. CDR3 DNA: TGCGCCAGCAGCCAGGCCGGACAGGGACAGCCCCAGCATTTT. Translated, it gives CASSQAGQGQPQHF.

The sample holds a few counts of this clonotype. The chain links TRBV19 to TRBJ2-3; 8 bases agree with TRBD1. CDR1 LNHDA and CDR2 SQIVND come from the germline V gene (reference sequence). The CDR3 runs to 16 residues. After removal of 3 bases from V and 5 bases from J, the junction contained 10 bases not matched to a gene. The CDR3 DNA reads as TGTGCCAGTAGTATGGCCGGGACAGGTGCCGGAGATACGCAGTATTTT. Protein product: CASSMAGTGAGDTQYF.

This clonotype was counted at least ten times. This chain joins TRBV5-4 and TRBJ1-1; D is perhaps TRBD1 (5 bases). Trimming shortened V by 0 bases and J by 4 bases, and 10 bases separated the two germline ends. This CDR3 is built from 14 residues. The germline CDR1 and CDR2 sequences are SGHNT and YYREEE (reference sequence). The CDR3 nucleotides are TGTGCCAGCAGCTTGGACCCCGGGGCCACTGAAGCTTTCTTT. It specifies CASSLDPGATEAFF.

The sample holds many counts of this clonotype. V is TRBV24-1 and J is TRBJ2-3; 12 bases are shared with TRBD2. V gave up 4 bases and J gave up 9 bases; unmatched junction bases: 7. This CDR3 has 15 amino acids. CDR1 and CDR2 from the germline V gene are KGHDR and SFDVKD. The CDR3 DNA sequence: TGTGCCACCAGTGACCAGACTAGCGGGAGTGAGACGCAGTATTTT. It codes for CATSDQTSGSETQYF.

The genes are TRBV5-4 and TRBJ2-2, with 7 bases identical to TRBD2. V trimming: 4 bases; J trimming: 1 base; junction bases outside the gene matches: 10. The CDR3 covers 17 residues. CDR1 is SGHNT, CDR2 YYREEE, per germline (reference sequence). CDR3 protein: CASSDLRAGVNTGELFF. CDR3 DNA: TGTGCCAGCAGCGATCTCCGGGCGGGAGTGAACACCGGGGAGCTGTTTTTT.

This clonotype was seen more than once but under ten times. The chain has TRBV6-6 and TRBJ2-1; 8 bases agree with TRBD1. There are 15 residues in the CDR3. The ends lost 5 bases at V and 4 bases at J; junction bases unmatched: 7. The V gene's germline CDR1 is MNHNY and CDR2 SVGAGI (reference sequence). The CDR3 sequence: CASSVDRGEYNEQFF. DNA of the CDR3: TGTGCCAGCAGTGTCGACAGGGGCGAGTACAATGAGCAGTTCTTC.

This clonotype was seen repeatedly, ten times or more. The rearrangement uses TRBV12-3 or TRBV12-4 and TRBJ2-7, with 11 nucleotides matching TRBD2. With V trimmed by 8 bases and J by 2 bases, 5 bases remained unmatched. There are 14 residues in the CDR3. The CDR3 protein is CASGLAGATYEQYF. CDR3 nucleotides: TGTGCCAGCGGACTAGCGGGCGCTACCTACGAGCAGTACTTC.

This clonotype has at least ten counts. The CDR3 bases are TGTGCCAGCACCCCAACGCTCGGGGCTGAAAAACTGTTTTTT. Encoded protein: CASTPTLGAEKLFF. The rearrangement links TRBV7-6 to TRBJ1-4; the D gene is possibly TRBD1 (5 bases). CDR3 length: 14 residues. Germline V gene lookup returns CDR1 SGHVS and CDR2 FNYEAQ. V lost 7 bases, J lost 7 bases, and 16 bases lay in between.

This clonotype was observed a handful of times. V usage is TRBV6-6 and J usage is TRBJ2-7; possible D gene TRBD2, 8 bases. V was shortened by 4 bases and J by 7 bases, with 17 bases between the two germline ends. Germline CDR1 MNHNY, CDR2 SVGAGI (reference sequence). This CDR3 is built from 14 residues. The CDR3 region is CASSFGRGPNEQYF. The DNA for the CDR3 is TGTGCCAGCAGTTTCGGGAGGGGGCCTAATGAGCAGTACTTC.

This clonotype was seen many times. The chain uses TRBV7-3 and TRBJ2-2; 7 positions agree with TRBD2. The germline CDR1 and CDR2 sequences are SGHTA and FQGTGA. This CDR3 region has 14 residues. V lost 9 bases, J lost 3 bases, and 7 bases stayed unmatched. The CDR3 loop reads CASRAGRHTGELFF. The CDR3 DNA sequence: TGTGCCAGTAGAGCGGGAAGGCACACCGGGGAGCTGTTTTTT.

There are a few counts of this clonotype. The CDR3 protein is CASSTSGRHVYGYTF. In DNA form, the CDR3 reads TGTGCCAGCAGCACGTCGGGACGGCACGTCTATGGCTACACCTTC. The chain joins TRBV7-2 to TRBJ1-2; tentative D call: TRBD1 (5 bases). This CDR3 contains 15 residues. The V end was cut by 5 bases, the J end by 4 bases, with 17 bases between. Looked up from germline, CDR1 is SGHTA and CDR2 is FQGNSA.